The 24 T cell receptor beta chains given below trace back to one sample, sequenced in a study of T cells in Graves' hyperthyroidism and ophthalmopathy. Amplification yielded TCR beta CDR3 regions, with RNA transcripts as the source. TCR CDR3 regions were first amplified by RT-PCR with HTBI primers. TCRdb reanalysed the multiplex PCR reads using MiXCR and keeps one entry per CDR3 protein. Of about 200,000 distinct CDR3 sequences listed, less than 20% are singletons. The sequencing sample was made of blood. These receptors were collected from a woman in her forties or fifties with Graves' hyperthyroidism.

There are many counts of this clonotype. This chain connects TRBV9 to TRBJ1-5, with 7 bases aligning to TRBD1. Germline V gene data show CDR1 as SGDLS and CDR2 as YYNGEE. J was trimmed by 4 bases and V by 3 bases; bases with no gene match: 4. The CDR3 runs to 14 residues. CDR3 nucleotide sequence: TGTGCCAGCAGCGGCGGGACAGCGAATCAGCCCCAGCATTTT. Protein product: CASSGGTANQPQHF.

This sequence joins TRBV2 and TRBJ2-2, with D possibly matching TRBD1 (5 bases). The CDR3 is 13 residues long. V lost 4 bases, J lost 5 bases, and 8 bases lay in between. CDR1 is SNHLY, CDR2 FYNNEI, per germline. The CDR3 coding sequence is TGTGCCAGCAGTGGACAGTGGACCGGGGAGCTGTTTTTT. Its protein is CASSGQWTGELFF.

This clonotype was observed at least ten times. The chain recombines TRBV6-1 with TRBJ2-3, with 7 bases aligning to TRBD1. After removal of 0 bases from V and 0 bases from J, the junction contained 6 bases not matched to a gene. CDR1 is MNHNS and CDR2 is SASEGT in the germline V gene. There are 17 residues in the CDR3. DNA for the CDR3: TGTGCCAGCAGTGAAGCCTGGGGACAGCGAAGCACAGATACGCAGTATTTT. Amino acid sequence: CASSEAWGQRSTDTQYF.

In this sample, this clonotype turned up many times. CDR3 nucleotides: TGTGCCAGCAGCCCCGGGACTAGCTTTGGGGGGGAGCAGTACTTC. It translates to CASSPGTSFGGEQYF. The rearrangement uses TRBV7-9 and TRBJ2-7, with 9 nucleotides matching TRBD2. The CDR3 consists of 15 residues. Germline V lookup: CDR1 SEHNR, CDR2 FQNEAQ (reference sequence). The trim removed 5 bases at V and 7 bases at J, leaving 12 bases unmatched.

This clonotype was observed many times. This chain uses TRBV20-1 with TRBJ2-1; 8 bases match TRBD1. The germline CDR1 and CDR2 sequences are DFQATT and SNEGSKA (reference sequence). J was trimmed by 4 bases and V by 6 bases; bases with no gene match: 8. This CDR3 contains 14 residues. The CDR3 spells CSAKDRDRYNEQFF. CDR3 coding DNA: TGCAGTGCAAAGGACAGGGATAGATACAATGAGCAGTTCTTC.

The chain combines TRBV28 with TRBJ2-3; D could derive from TRBD1 or TRBD2 (5 bases each). The CDR3 extends over 16 amino acids. The germline V and J ends were trimmed by 6 bases and 2 bases, with 18 bases remaining between them. Germline V lookup: CDR1 MDHEN, CDR2 SYDVKM. The CDR3 coding sequence is TGTGCCAGCAGCCATCAGTGGGGGAGCCCCACAGATACGCAGTATTTT. Protein: CASSHQWGSPTDTQYF.

There are many counts of this clonotype. The chain has TRBV18 and TRBJ2-5, with D maybe TRBD1 (6 bases). CDR3 length: 14 residues. V was clipped by 0 bases and J by 5 bases, with 10 bases between them. Germline lookup yields CDR1 KGHSH and CDR2 LQKENI. CDR3 residues: CASSPPTGMETQYF. CDR3 DNA: TGTGCCAGCTCACCACCTACAGGGATGGAGACCCAGTACTTC.

This clonotype was counted ten times or more. J is TRBJ1-5 and V is TRBV9; D unresolved. Trimming shortened V by 0 bases and J by 1 base, and 5 bases separated the two germline ends. CDR1 is SGDLS, CDR2 YYNGEE, per germline. This CDR3 is built from 14 residues. CDR3 in amino acids: CASSVDPSNQPQHF. The CDR3 DNA reads as TGTGCCAGCAGCGTAGACCCCAGCAATCAGCCCCAGCATTTT. The whole variable domain, filled in from reference TRBV9 and TRBJ1-5, reads DSGVTQTPKHLITATGQRVTLRCSPRSGDLSVYWYQQSLDQGLQFLIQYYNGEERAKGNILERFSAQQFPDLHSELNLSSLELGDSALYFCASSVDPSNQPQHFGDGTRLSIL.

This clonotype was counted a few times. This chain joins TRBV20-1 and TRBJ1-1; D not certain. Per the germline V gene, CDR1 is DFQATT and CDR2 is SNEGSKA (reference sequence). CDR3 length equals 15 residues. V was clipped by 0 bases and J by 0 bases, with 11 bases between them. CDR3 nucleotides: TGCAGTGCTAGAGATCTGGGCCTAATGAACACTGAAGCTTTCTTT. Its protein product is CSARDLGLMNTEAFF.

This clonotype has a count of ten or more. The V gene is TRBV6-1, the J gene TRBJ1-1; D remains unclear. The CDR3 is made up of 14 amino acids. The germline V gene has CDR1 MNHNS and CDR2 SASEGT. The ends were cut back, 6 bases at V and 1 base at J, with 12 bases in the middle. CDR3 in DNA: TGTGCCAGCAGCCCCGTGGAGGGGAACACTGAAGCTTTCTTT. Protein: CASSPVEGNTEAFF.

In this sample, this clonotype turned up many times. The V and J genes are TRBV24-1 and TRBJ2-3; 8 positions match TRBD2. J gave up 1 base and V 2 bases, and 4 bases lay outside the gene matches. This CDR3 region has 16 residues. Germline CDR1 reads KGHDR; CDR2 reads SFDVKD. CDR3 loop: CATSDSSGSGTDTQYF. DNA of the CDR3: TGTGCCACCAGTGATTCCAGCGGGAGCGGCACAGATACGCAGTATTTT.

The CDR3 coding sequence is TGTGCCAGCAGCCAATGGCAGGGGGAAACAGATACGCAGTATTTT. It is translated as CASSQWQGETDTQYF. This rearrangement joins TRBV16 to TRBJ2-3, with 7 bases that match TRBD1. This CDR3 is 15 amino acids long. Germline values: CDR1 KGHSY, CDR2 FQNENV. V was pared by 1 base and J by 3 bases, with 4 bases of the junction left unmatched.

This clonotype was observed at least ten times. The V gene is TRBV3-1, the J gene TRBJ1-1; possibly TRBD1 for D (5 bases). Germline V gives CDR1 LGHDT, CDR2 YNNKEL (reference sequence). The germline V and J ends were trimmed by 8 bases and 1 base, with 11 bases remaining between them. This CDR3 is 13 amino acids long. CDR3 nucleotides: TGTGCCAGCTGGGGGGGTACGAACACTGAAGCTTTCTTT. Protein product: CASWGGTNTEAFF.

This chain uses TRBV14 with TRBJ2-1; 13 nucleotides match TRBD2. Trimming removed 1 base from V and 9 bases from J; junction bases left unmatched: 3. Germline values: CDR1 SGHDN, CDR2 FVKESK. The CDR3 has 15 amino acids. DNA for the CDR3: TGTGCCAGCAGCCAAGGGACTAGCGGGAGCTTTGAGCAGTTCTTC. This encodes CASSQGTSGSFEQFF.

This clonotype showed up just a few times. The chain links TRBV10-2 to TRBJ1-2; no clear D gene. Germline CDR1 and CDR2: WSHSY and SAAADI. The V gene lost 5 bases and the J gene lost 4 bases, with 11 bases spanning the gap. The CDR3 has 13 amino acids. The CDR3, as DNA: TGCGCCAGCAGTTTGGGAGAGGGCTATGGCTACACCTTC. Residues: CASSLGEGYGYTF.

The table lists this clonotype with a few counts. This chain joins TRBV20-1 and TRBJ1-3; D call uncertain. Germline-derived CDR1 and CDR2 are DFQATT and SNEGSKA (reference sequence). Deletions cut 3 bases from V and 3 bases from J, with 6 bases between. The CDR3 spans 12 residues. The CDR3 loop is CSARVFGNTIYF. CDR3 nucleotide sequence: TGCAGTGCTAGGGTATTTGGAAACACCATATATTTT.

The table lists this clonotype with a few counts. The CDR3 region is CASSLVGSGANVLTF. The CDR3 coding sequence is TGTGCCAGCAGTTTGGTGGGTTCTGGGGCCAACGTCCTGACTTTC. The chain carries TRBV12-3 or TRBV12-4 and TRBJ2-6; the D is unclear. The CDR3 length is 15 residues. The germline V and J ends were trimmed by 3 bases and 1 base, with 7 bases remaining between them.

The rearrangement links TRBV7-6 to TRBJ2-5, with 10 bases lining up with TRBD2. The CDR3 is made up of 16 amino acids. Germline assignment: CDR1 SGHVS and CDR2 FNYEAQ. Trimming took 6 bases from V and 5 from J; bases not matched to a gene: 12. The CDR3 nucleotides are TGTGCCAGCAGTTTTGAAGCGGGAGGGCCTTGGGAGACCCAGTACTTC. Amino acid sequence: CASSFEAGGPWETQYF.

This clonotype was observed a handful of times. V usage is TRBV5-1 and J usage is TRBJ2-3; D is possibly TRBD1 or TRBD2 (5 bases each). Germline V gives CDR1 SGHRS, CDR2 YFSETQ. This CDR3 contains 16 residues. Trimming shortened V by 0 bases and J by 2 bases, and 13 bases separated the two germline ends. The CDR3 DNA reads as TGCGCCAGCAGCTTGGCCGGGGCAGGGCCCACAGATACGCAGTATTTT. Translating it yields CASSLAGAGPTDTQYF.

This clonotype has more than one count but fewer than ten. The chain employs TRBV11-3 and TRBJ2-6; D not resolved. Germline loops: CDR1 SGHNT, CDR2 YENEEA. V lost 3 bases and J lost 0, with 15 bases in between. This CDR3 region has 18 residues. The DNA for the CDR3 is TGTGCCAGCAGCTTCCAGACCTCTTCGGCCTCTGGGGCCAACGTCCTGACTTTC. It encodes CASSFQTSSASGANVLTF.

This clonotype was observed a handful of times. The rearrangement links TRBV5-1 to TRBJ2-3; tentatively, D is TRBD2 (7 bases). V lost 7 bases and J lost 3, with 12 bases in between. Germline CDR1 is SGHRS and CDR2 is YFSETQ. The CDR3 is 13 residues long. The CDR3 nucleotides are TGCGCCAGCGGGGGCGGGAGTACAGATACGCAGTATTTT. The encoded protein is CASGGGSTDTQYF.

Regarding this clonotype: A read error may be the cause here, since a much bigger clone is one base away. This sequence joins TRBV6-1 and TRBJ1-2, with 9 positions matching TRBD1. CDR1 and CDR2 from the germline V gene are MNHNS and SASEGT. There are 14 residues in the CDR3. The V segment lost 6 bases and the J segment 4 bases; nucleotides outside the gene matches: 6. The CDR3: CASSGTGTGYGYTF. The CDR3 nucleotides read TGTGCCAGCAGCGGGACAGGGACTGGCTATGGCTACACCTTC.

This clonotype was detected many times. V and J are TRBV20-1 and TRBJ2-1; 8 bases line up with TRBD2. CDR3 length: 15 residues. Germline V gene lookup returns CDR1 DFQATT and CDR2 SNEGSKA (reference sequence). V was clipped by 0 bases and J by 6 bases; unmatched bases: 7. The CDR3: CSARESPGLGNEQFF. The CDR3, as DNA: TGCAGTGCTAGAGAGTCCCCGGGACTAGGCAATGAGCAGTTCTTC.

The rearrangement uses TRBV20-1 and TRBJ2-7, with 8 bases identical to TRBD2. This CDR3 is built from 13 residues. The V gene end was trimmed by 2 bases and the J gene end by 5 bases; junction bases not matched to a gene: 5. The germline V gene encodes CDR1 DFQATT and CDR2 SNEGSKA (reference sequence). The CDR3 DNA reads TGCAGTGCTAGATTCAGCGGGAGCAACGAGCAGTACTTC. Translating it yields CSARFSGSNEQYF.